These 10 T cell receptor beta chains came from one sample sequenced in a study of technical replicates of blood from a handful of donors. Libraries were prepared by immunoSEQ multiplex PCR; TCRdb keeps only in-frame clonotypes and omits some of them. Among tens of thousands of clones listed, around 96% were seen once. Material for sequencing was T cells isolated from PBMCs. The source is a human donor in good health.

This chain joins TRBV28 and TRBJ1-2; the D gene is possibly TRBD1 (5 bases). V was pared by 6 bases and J by 6 bases, with 17 bases between. Germline V gene sequence: CDR1 MDHEN, CDR2 SYDVKM. This CDR3 has 14 amino acids. CDR3 amino acids: CASRGAGTVHGYTF. For the CDR3, the DNA is TGTGCCAGCAGAGGGGCAGGAACCGTACATGGCTACACCTTC.

The chain recombines TRBV27 with TRBJ1-1, with 7 bases fitting TRBD1. CDR1 MNHEY and CDR2 SMNVEV come from the germline V gene (reference sequence). With V trimmed by 5 bases and J by 0 bases, 12 bases remained unmatched. The CDR3 sequence is 17 residues long. CDR3 bases: TGTGCCAGCAGTGTACGAGGGGGCCGCGGTGTGAACACTGAAGCTTTCTTT. It is translated as CASSVRGGRGVNTEAFF.

This clone was counted a single time. This sequence joins TRBV27 and TRBJ2-1; 11 nucleotides agree with TRBD2. Germline CDR1 MNHEY, CDR2 SMNVEV (reference sequence). Trimming at V came to 6 bases and at J to 5 bases, leaving 6 bases not matched to a gene. The CDR3 has 15 amino acids. The CDR3 here is CASSPGTSGDNEQFF. DNA for the CDR3: TGTGCCAGCAGCCCCGGGACTAGCGGAGACAATGAGCAGTTCTTC.

The rearrangement links TRBV5-1 to TRBJ2-1, with a weak D call TRBD1 (5 bases). Germline lookup yields CDR1 SGHRS and CDR2 YFSETQ. V was cut by 4 bases and J by 6 bases, with 17 bases left in between. The CDR3 is 15 amino acids. CDR3: CASSPTGNGANEQFF. CDR3 bases: TGCGCCAGCAGCCCGACTGGTAATGGGGCCAATGAGCAGTTCTTC. Variable domain in full (rest from reference TRBV5-1 and TRBJ2-1): KAGVTQTPRYLIKTRGQQVTLSCSPISGHRSVSWYQQTPGQGLQFLFEYFSETQRNKGNFPGRFSGRQFSNSRSEMNVSTLELGDSALYLCASSPTGNGANEQFFGPGTRLTVL.

The gene calls are TRBV4-1 and TRBJ1-2; D unresolved. The germline CDR1 and CDR2 sequences are MGHRA and YSYEKL. V was cut by 1 base and J by 0 bases, with 9 bases left in between. The CDR3 runs to 15 residues. CDR3 loop: CASSQVLTSNYGYTF. The CDR3 DNA sequence: TGCGCCAGCAGCCAAGTCCTAACGTCTAACTATGGCTACACCTTC.

This rearrangement joins TRBV2 to TRBJ2-5; 8 bases line up with TRBD2. V shed 6 bases, J shed 4 bases, and the junction held 10 bases outside the gene matches. Germline CDR1 reads SNHLY; CDR2 reads FYNNEI. This CDR3 comprises 15 residues. CDR3 DNA: TGTGCCAGCAGGATGACTCTAGCGGGTATAGAGACCCAGTACTTC. It is translated as CASRMTLAGIETQYF.

The chain employs TRBV30 and TRBJ2-7; TRBD1 matches at 10 bases. From germline, CDR1 is GTSNPN and CDR2 SVGIG (reference sequence). This CDR3 is 15 amino acids long. V lost 3 bases and J lost 4; bases outside the gene matches: 9. DNA of the CDR3: TGTGCCTGGAGCCGTGGGACAGGGGCAAGGTACGAGCAGTACTTC. Protein sequence: CAWSRGTGARYEQYF.

The CDR3: CSGQIGRTGGELFF. The CDR3 nucleotides are TGCAGCGGACAGATAGGACGAACGGGCGGGGAGCTGTTTTTT. The V and J genes are TRBV29-1 and TRBJ2-2, with D perhaps matching TRBD1 (5 bases). From germline, CDR1 is SQVTM and CDR2 ANQGSEA. Trimming cost V 7 bases and J 7 bases, with 19 bases left between them. The CDR3 is 14 residues long.

The CDR3, as DNA: TGCAGCGTTGAAAACCCAGGGCAGAACACTGAAGCTTTCTTT. As protein: CSVENPGQNTEAFF. This sequence joins TRBV29-1 and TRBJ1-1, with D perhaps TRBD1 (5 bases). The V and J ends lost 2 bases and 1 base respectively, with 11 bases between them. Germline assignment: CDR1 SQVTM and CDR2 ANQGSEA. The CDR3 runs 14 residues.

The chain joins TRBV5-1 to TRBJ2-7, with TRBD1 as a possible D gene (5 bases). The V gene lost 3 bases and the J gene lost 12 bases, with 25 bases spanning the gap. Germline loops: CDR1 SGHRS, CDR2 YFSETQ. CDR3 length: 15 residues. Here the CDR3 DNA reads TGCGCCAGCAGCTCGGACCCTGAATGGGGCCTACGCCCGTACTTC. As protein: CASSSDPEWGLRPYF.